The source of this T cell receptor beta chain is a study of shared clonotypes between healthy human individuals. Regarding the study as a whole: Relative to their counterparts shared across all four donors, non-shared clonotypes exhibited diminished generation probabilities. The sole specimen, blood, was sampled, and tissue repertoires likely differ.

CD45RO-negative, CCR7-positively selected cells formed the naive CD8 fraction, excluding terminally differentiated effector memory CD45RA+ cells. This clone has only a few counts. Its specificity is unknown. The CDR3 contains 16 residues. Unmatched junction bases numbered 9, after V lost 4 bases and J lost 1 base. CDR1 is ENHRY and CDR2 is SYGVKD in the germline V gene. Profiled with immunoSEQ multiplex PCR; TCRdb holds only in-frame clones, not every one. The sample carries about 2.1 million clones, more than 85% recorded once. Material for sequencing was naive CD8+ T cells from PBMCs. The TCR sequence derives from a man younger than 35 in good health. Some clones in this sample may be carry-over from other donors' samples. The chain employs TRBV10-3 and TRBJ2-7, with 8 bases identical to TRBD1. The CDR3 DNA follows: TGTGCCATCAGTGTATGGACAGGGTCCACATCCTACGAGCAGTACTTC. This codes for CAISVWTGSTSYEQYF.